The clone carrying this T cell receptor beta chain was seen a handful of times. Its matching antigen is unknown. V shed 2 bases and J 1 base; nucleotides not matched to a gene: 4. This CDR3 contains 17 residues. This specimen comes from a study of T-cell reconstitution after alpha-beta-depleted transplantation in children. Study-wide points: Once a year had passed after transplant, T-cell counts and diversity came mostly from newly produced T cells. The study reportedly traced alpha-beta T cells about two months after transplant to several hundred expanded graft clones. The study traced high day-60 TCRbeta diversity in some patients to surviving recipient T cells and thymic progenitors.

This sample's TCRbeta library carried unique molecular identifier barcodes. TCRdb reprocessed the PCR reads with MiXCR, giving one entry per CDR3 protein. The sample lists 800,000 to 1,000,000 distinct CDR3 sequences, about 31% occurring once. The starting material was PBMCs, mostly from graft donor cells, obtained 360 days after TCRalphabeta/CD19-depleted stem cell transplant. The rearrangement joins TRBV12-3 or TRBV12-4 to TRBJ2-3, with 12 bases aligning to TRBD2. This TCR derives from a boy in the first two years of life who had a stem cell transplant for SCID, so the T cells may come from the graft donor. The CDR3 loop is CASSLRRLAGGTDTQYF. The CDR3 DNA follows: TGTGCCAGCAGTTTAAGACGACTAGCGGGGGGCACAGATACGCAGTATTTT.